This entry lists 8 T cell receptor beta chains sequenced from one sample in a study of human T cells and chemical hapten exposure. Noted time point: healthy volunteer bleed at 2 weeks. Extraction yielded total RNA from whole blood (unfractionated). TCRdb redid the calling of the RACE reads with MiXCR, one entry per CDR3 protein. The sample lists tens of thousands of distinct CDR3 sequences, about 8.6% occurring once. The sample consisted of whole blood. The receptors come from a female donor in good health. Some clones in this sample may be carry-over from other donors' samples.

This clonotype has more than one count but fewer than ten. The rearrangement uses TRBV4-1 and TRBJ2-7; TRBD1 aligns across 9 bases. V was clipped by 4 bases and J by 5 bases; unmatched bases: 9. The CDR3 runs to 15 residues. The germline gives CDR1 MGHRA, CDR2 YSYEKL. CDR3 sequence: CASSLTGTGLDEQYF. The CDR3 nucleotides are TGCGCCAGCAGCCTTACCGGGACAGGGCTGGACGAGCAGTACTTC.

This clonotype was counted ten times or more. The J gene is TRBJ2-4, the V gene TRBV15; the D is unclear. The V gene's germline CDR1 is LNHNV and CDR2 YYDKDF (reference sequence). CDR3 length: 15 residues. Trimming stripped 0 bases from V and 4 bases from J, with 10 bases between. The DNA for the CDR3 is TGTGCCACCAGCAGAGATGACGAGACTAAAAACATTCAGTACTTC. Its protein is CATSRDDETKNIQYF.

Ten or more counts support this clonotype. The chain employs TRBV12-3 or TRBV12-4 and TRBJ2-1; tentatively, D is TRBD1 (6 bases). The CDR3 runs 15 residues. V was cut by 6 bases and J by 5 bases, with 17 bases left in between. DNA of the CDR3: TGTGCCAGCAGGTCCGGACAGTTAGCTGACAATGAGCAGTTCTTC. Protein: CASRSGQLADNEQFF.

Comment on this clonotype: Since a much larger clone is just one base distant, this may be a read error. J is TRBJ2-1 and V is TRBV5-1; no reliable D call. CDR1 and CDR2 (germline): SGHRS, YFSETQ. The CDR3 covers 10 residues. The CDR3 coding sequence is TGCGCCAGCAGCCTGGACGGCCGGGTCTTC. Its protein is CASSLDGRVF.

A few counts support this clonotype. The rearrangement joins TRBV28 to TRBJ2-2; 7 bases match TRBD2. The germline V gene has CDR1 MDHEN and CDR2 SYDVKM. The J segment lost 5 bases and the V segment lost 5 bases, leaving 5 bases of the junction unmatched. The length of the CDR3 is 14 residues. For the CDR3, the DNA is TGTGCCAGCAGTCCCCGGACTAGTACCGGGGAGCTGTTTTTT. Amino acid sequence: CASSPRTSTGELFF.

CDR3 amino acids: CASNYPSSAQYF. CDR3 sequence (DNA): TGTGCCAGCAACTACCCTTCCAGTGCGCAGTATTTT. The gene calls are TRBV6-2 or TRBV6-3 and TRBJ2-3; D remains ambiguous. Looked up from germline, CDR1 is MNHEY and CDR2 is SVGEGT. The ends were cut back, 7 bases at V and 10 bases at J, with 15 bases in the middle. CDR3 size: 12 residues.

This clonotype was counted at least ten times. The chain links TRBV28 to TRBJ2-7; 9 bases match TRBD2. The CDR3 totals 16 residues. J lost 2 bases, V lost 5 bases, and 10 bases had no gene match. Germline V CDR1 and CDR2: MDHEN, SYDVKM. Here the CDR3 reads CASSLISGRIPYEQYF. CDR3 sequence (DNA): TGTGCCAGCAGTCTAATTAGCGGGAGAATCCCCTACGAGCAGTACTTC. The variable domain in full, completed from reference TRBV28 and TRBJ2-7, reads DVKVTQSSRYLVKRTGEKVFLECVQDMDHENMFWYRQDPGLGLRLIYFSYDVKMKEKGDIPEGYSVSREKKERFSLILESASTNQTSMYLCASSLISGRIPYEQYFGPGTRLTVT.

The V and J genes are TRBV27 and TRBJ2-6; D uncertain. The ends were cut back, 3 bases at V and 0 bases at J, with 6 bases in the middle. This CDR3 region has 15 residues. Germline V CDR1 and CDR2: MNHEY, SMNVEV (reference sequence). The CDR3 spells CASSFYGSGANVLTF. DNA for the CDR3: TGTGCCAGCAGTTTTTACGGCTCTGGGGCCAACGTCCTGACTTTC. Full variable domain (remainder filled in from reference TRBV27 and TRBJ2-6): EAQVTQNPRYLITVTGKKLTVTCSQNMNHEYMSWYRQDPGLGLRQIYYSMNVEVTDKGDVPEGYKVSRKEKRNFPLILESPSPNQTSLYFCASSFYGSGANVLTFGAGSRLTVL.